The text below deals with one T cell receptor (beta chain). There is no known antigen for this receptor. Base qualities are not at hand, and no much larger clone is one base apart. These data belong to a study of blood T cell repertoires in COVID-19 (dated by TCRdb to between 2020 and 2021). Concerning the study at large: Samples covering the acute and convalescent phases of COVID-19 were provided by collaborators in the United States, Italy and Spain. The material from the prospective study consisted of cDNA or gDNA derived from T cells, B-cell-depleted T cells, or PBMCs. The dataset comprised deeply sampled blood TCRbeta repertoires from subjects exposed to, actively infected with, or recovered from COVID-19. The repertoires were released in a freely available public database intended as a resource for research on the immune response to SARS-CoV-2. The samples were drawn from the first 160 participants of the ongoing ImmuneRACE study and from 950 to 1,500 subjects provided by 6 global collaborators. Sample metadata almost always included a de-identified subject ID, COVID-19 status, age in years and sex. HLA class I and class II types, where available, came from metadata supplied by the sample provider rather than from assay-based typing.

Overall study results and their limits: The amount of clinical and demographic metadata varied by source and participant and was provided uncurated.

Participants in the prospective study were aged about 18 to 100 years, lived in about two dozen United States geographic areas, and enrolled through a virtual design. To assign participants to cohorts, the prospective study relied on clinical history that participants themselves reported in a screening survey and a study questionnaire. Exposed participants had been in contact, within 2 weeks of entering the study, with a person who had a PCR-confirmed or clinician-diagnosed case of COVID-19. Each participant in the prospective study had whole blood, serum and a nasopharyngeal or oropharyngeal swab collected by mobile phlebotomists. Prospective study participants could optionally give additional blood draws and questionnaires over an approximately 2-month period. Before DNA extraction, blood samples from the prospective study were shipped at room temperature or frozen. TCRbeta CDR3 regions were amplified from genomic DNA by means of the immunoSEQ Assay, a bias-controlled multiplex PCR. For the original study's pipeline: Nucleated cell counts per sample were estimated from amplification of reference gene primers within the assay. To quantify the absolute abundance of each unique TCRbeta CDR3 rearrangement, sequence reads were collapsed and filtered. For each sample, productive Simpson clonality was calculated by taking the square root of Simpson's diversity index across productive rearrangements. The table was pulled from immuneACCESS by TCRdb, which kept in-frame rearrangements only. Such tables lose some clones; where checked, under half of the loss comes from unresolved V genes, and the rest has no known cause. The V and J calls and clone size are taken from that table; D and trimming were inferred from the DNA. The sample data list hundreds of thousands of clones, and approximately 86% of these were observed just once. The top ten clones comprise roughly 4.5% of the sample.

Trimming removed 0 bases from V and 6 bases from J, leaving 9 bases between the germline ends. CDR1 and CDR2, looked up from the germline V gene (reference sequence), are MNHEY and SMNVEV. Taken from cysteine to phenylalanine, the CDR3 has 14 residues. The DNA shown is the 42-base CDR3, in frame from base 1. The sequence was collected from a woman in her 30s who had been exposed to COVID-19. The receptor chain draws on TRBV27 and TRBJ2-1; a confident D gene designation cannot be given. The sequenced sample was PBMCs or T cells enriched from blood (not recorded which). The CDR3: CASSLSTSTNEQFF. The DNA reads TGTGCCAGCAGTTTATCCACTTCTACCAATGAGCAGTTCTTC.